This record concerns one T cell receptor beta chain sequence. Its antigen is undetermined. This may be a read error: a much more frequent sequence differs by one nucleotide. It was 8 to 10 ml of fresh peripheral blood that supplied the PBMCs. There were TCR beta CDR3 regions amplified from RNA transcripts. The HTBI primer set was used in a first-round RT-PCR of the TCR CDR3. TCRdb reprocessed the multiplex PCR reads via MiXCR and lists one record per CDR3 protein. The sample has some 380,000 distinct CDR3 sequences, approximately 13% seen once; the top ten hold less than 25%. This specimen comes from a study of T cells in Graves' hyperthyroidism and ophthalmopathy. General study results and limits: Progression to ophthalmopathy was predicted a median of approximately seven months early.

CDR3 length: 16 amino acids. Germline V gene data show CDR1 as SSHAT and CDR2 as FNYEAQ (reference sequence). V and J are TRBV7-7 and TRBJ2-1; 7 nucleotides match TRBD2. The sequenced sample consisted of blood. The clonotype comes from a man younger than 40 with Graves' hyperthyroidism that later progressed to Graves' ophthalmopathy. CDR3 coding DNA: TGTGCCAGCAGCTTAGGTTTCCAGCGGGGATACAATGAGCACTTCTTC. Amino acids: CASSLGFQRGYNEHFF.